This T cell receptor (beta chain) comes out of a study of T cell changes during pregnancy in multiple sclerosis. Sequenced by immunoSEQ multiplex PCR; TCRdb stores in-frame clones only, minus some. This sample yields 54,000 or so clones, of which 93% are seen a single time; 0.35% to 0.45% belongs to the top ten. The CDR3 loop spans 15 amino acids. Germline lookup yields CDR1 LNHNV and CDR2 YYDKDF (reference sequence). Trimming removed 0 bases from V and 4 bases from J, with 12 bases in between. The sample here was CD4+ T cells from peripheral blood mononuclear cells, taken before pregnancy. The chain uses TRBV15 and TRBJ2-5, with D possibly matching TRBD2 (7 bases). The origin of this receptor is a female donor with multiple sclerosis, enrolled in a pregnancy study. CDR3 in DNA: TGTGCCACCAGCAGAGACGGGGGGCTTAGAGAGACCCAGTACTTC. Protein sequence: CATSRDGGLRETQYF.